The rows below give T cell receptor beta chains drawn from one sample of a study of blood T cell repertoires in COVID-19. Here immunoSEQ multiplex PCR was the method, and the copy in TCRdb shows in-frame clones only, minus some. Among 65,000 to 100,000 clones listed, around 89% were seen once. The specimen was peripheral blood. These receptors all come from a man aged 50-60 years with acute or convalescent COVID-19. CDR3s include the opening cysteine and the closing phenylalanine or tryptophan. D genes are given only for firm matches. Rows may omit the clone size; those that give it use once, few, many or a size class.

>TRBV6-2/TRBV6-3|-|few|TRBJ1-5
CASSYTNQGKGDQPQHF
TGTGCCAGCAGTTACACCAACCAGGGTAAAGGGGATCAGCCCCAGCATTTT
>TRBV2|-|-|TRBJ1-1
CASSSSRNTEAFF
TGTGCCAGCAGTAGCTCGAGGAACACTGAAGCTTTCTTT
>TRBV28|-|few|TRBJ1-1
CASRKSTGENTEAFF
TGTGCCAGCAGGAAGTCGACCGGGGAGAACACTGAAGCTTTCTTT
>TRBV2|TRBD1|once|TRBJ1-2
CASSPGGKGYGYTF
TGTGCCAGCAGCCCAGGGGGCAAGGGCTATGGCTACACCTTC
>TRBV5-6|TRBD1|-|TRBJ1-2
CASSPAGQGANGYTF
TGTGCCAGCAGCCCCGCCGGACAGGGGGCTAATGGCTACACCTTC
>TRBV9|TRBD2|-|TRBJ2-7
CASSVAGGGAEEQYF
TGTGCCAGCAGCGTAGCTGGCGGGGGGGCGGAGGAGCAGTACTTC
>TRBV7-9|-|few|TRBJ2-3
CASSLVRAGFTDTQYF
TGTGCCAGCAGCTTAGTACGGGCGGGCTTCACAGATACGCAGTATTTT
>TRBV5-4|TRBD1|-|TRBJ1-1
CASSLGQGRGNTEAFF
TGTGCCAGCAGCCTGGGACAGGGGAGGGGGAACACTGAAGCTTTCTTT
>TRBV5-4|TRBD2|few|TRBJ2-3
CASSLRTSGGQDTQYF
TGTGCCAGCAGCTTGAGGACTAGCGGGGGTCAAGATACGCAGTATTTT
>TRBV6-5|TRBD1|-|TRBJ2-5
CASSGQGRETQYF
TGTGCCAGCAGCGGACAGGGTAGGGAGACCCAGTACTTC
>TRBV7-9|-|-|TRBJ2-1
CASSLILAAYNEQFF
TGTGCCAGCAGCTTAATATTAGCGGCGTACAATGAGCAGTTCTTC
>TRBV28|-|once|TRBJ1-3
CASSLDRSSGTIYF
TGTGCCAGCAGTTTAGACCGTTCATCGGGCACCATATATTTT
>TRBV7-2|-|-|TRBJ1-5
CASTLLGANQPQHF
TGTGCCAGCACCTTATTGGGGGCCAATCAGCCCCAGCATTTT
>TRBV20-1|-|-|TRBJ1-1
CSARDPRVAFF
TGCAGTGCTAGAGATCCCCGTGTTGCTTTCTTT
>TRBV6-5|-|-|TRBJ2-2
CASRGADFQTGELFF
TGTGCCAGCAGGGGGGCAGACTTCCAGACCGGGGAGCTGTTTTTT
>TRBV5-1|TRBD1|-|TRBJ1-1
CASSLGLRDRVMNTEAFF
TGCGCCAGCAGCTTGGGTCTAAGGGACAGGGTTATGAACACTGAAGCTTTCTTT
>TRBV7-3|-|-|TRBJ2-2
CASSPYSSPGELFF
TGTGCCAGCAGCCCTTACAGCAGTCCCGGGGAGCTGTTTTTT
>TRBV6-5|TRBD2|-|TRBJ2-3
CASSYGTSVPDTQYF
TGTGCCAGCAGTTATGGGACTAGTGTCCCAGATACGCAGTATTTT
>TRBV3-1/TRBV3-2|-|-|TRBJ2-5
CASSPRRGGPLTQYF
TGTGCCAGCAGCCCTCGAAGGGGGGGGCCCCTTACCCAGTACTTC
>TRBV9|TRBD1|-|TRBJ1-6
CASSVGQGLNSPLHF
TGTGCCAGCAGCGTTGGACAGGGCCTTAATTCACCCCTCCACTTT
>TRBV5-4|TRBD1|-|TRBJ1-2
CASSLALSGTGAYGYTF
TGTGCCAGCAGCTTGGCACTTTCCGGGACAGGGGCCTATGGCTACACCTTC
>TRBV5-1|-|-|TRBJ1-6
CASSLLEVGYNSPLHF
TGCGCCAGCAGCTTGTTAGAGGTCGGATATAATTCACCCCTCCACTTT
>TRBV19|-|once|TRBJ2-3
CASSIAGPDTQYF
TGTGCCAGTAGTATAGCAGGGCCAGATACGCAGTATTTT
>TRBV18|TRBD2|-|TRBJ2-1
CASSPFSAGGPGEQFF
TGTGCCAGCTCGCCCTTCTCGGCGGGGGGGCCAGGGGAGCAGTTCTTC
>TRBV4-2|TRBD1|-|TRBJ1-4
CASSFGQGEKLFF
TGTGCCAGCAGCTTCGGACAGGGTGAAAAACTGTTTTTT
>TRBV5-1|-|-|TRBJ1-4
CASRQSGENEKLFF
TGCGCCAGCAGACAATCCGGGGAGAATGAAAAACTGTTTTTT
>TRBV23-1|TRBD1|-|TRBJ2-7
CASSRGQRLEQYF
TGCGCCAGCAGTCGGGGACAGCGCCTCGAGCAGTACTTC
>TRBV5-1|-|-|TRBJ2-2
CASSPGVWTLGAEFGELFF
TGCGCCAGCAGCCCGGGGGTATGGACTCTAGGCGCGGAATTCGGGGAGCTGTTTTTT
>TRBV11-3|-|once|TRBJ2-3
CASSLDRGAGDTQYF
TGTGCCAGCAGCTTAGACCGGGGGGCAGGTGATACGCAGTATTTT
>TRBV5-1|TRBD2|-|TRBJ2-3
CASSLVGGRTDTQYF
TGCGCCAGCAGCTTGGTGGGGGGGAGGACAGATACGCAGTATTTT
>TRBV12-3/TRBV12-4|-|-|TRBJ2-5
CASTPGGRGAYF
TGTGCCAGCACCCCCGGGGGAAGGGGTGCGTACTTC
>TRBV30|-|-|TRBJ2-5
CAWSSLETQYF
TGTGCCTGGAGTTCGTTGGAGACCCAGTACTTC
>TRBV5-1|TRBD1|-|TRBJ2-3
CASSLERDRVYTDTQYF
TGCGCCAGCAGCTTGGAGCGGGACAGGGTGTATACAGATACGCAGTATTTT
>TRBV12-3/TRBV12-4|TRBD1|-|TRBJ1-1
CASSFTGGTEAFF
TGTGCCAGCAGTTTCACAGGGGGCACTGAAGCTTTCTTT
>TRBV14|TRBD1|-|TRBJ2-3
CASSQGTGLPYTQYF
TGTGCCAGCAGCCAAGGGACAGGGTTACCTTATACGCAGTATTTT
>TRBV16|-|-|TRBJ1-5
CASSLTGGSNQPQHF
TGTGCCAGCAGCCTGACCGGAGGGAGCAATCAGCCCCAGCATTTT
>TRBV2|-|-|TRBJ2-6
CASSGAQRSSGANVLTF
TGTGCCAGCAGTGGCGCGCAGCGATCCTCTGGGGCCAACGTCCTGACTTTC
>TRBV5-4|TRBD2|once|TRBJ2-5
CASTLRGGGRETQYF
TGTGCCAGCACCCTCCGCGGGGGGGGCCGGGAGACCCAGTACTTC
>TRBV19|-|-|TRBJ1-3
CASSVDRSGNTIYF
TGTGCCAGTAGTGTCGACAGGTCTGGAAACACCATATATTTT
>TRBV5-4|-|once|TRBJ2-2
CASSLRPKTGTGELFF
TGTGCCAGCAGCCTGCGACCAAAAACGGGGACCGGGGAGCTGTTTTTT
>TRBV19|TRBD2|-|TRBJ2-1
CASSTRLAGGSNEQFF
TGTGCCAGTAGTACAAGACTAGCGGGGGGGTCTAATGAGCAGTTCTTC
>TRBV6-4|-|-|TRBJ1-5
CASSDRGKWSNQPQHF
TGTGCCAGCAGTGACAGGGGGAAATGGAGCAATCAGCCCCAGCATTTT